This T cell receptor (beta chain) was profiled in a study of metastatic and nonmetastatic thyroid tumors. Background on the study: Repertoires from blood and tumor or nodule tissue of malignant and benign thyroid patients were compared. Overall study results and limits: The reported finding was significantly higher TCR beta diversity in malignant thyroid tumors relative to benign nodules, in blood and tumor.

This clone has ten or more counts. Its antigen is currently unknown. Per the original methods: What underpinned the distant-metastasis classifier for papillary thyroid cancer was the set of CDR3 differences across clinicopathological groups. TCRdb called clones again from the PCR reads with MiXCR. These V and J calls are TCRdb output, not the study's own analysis. This sample has fewer than 15,000 clones, with about an eighth found just once. Patients were all untreated before their thyroid surgery. CDR3 length: 13 residues. In germline, CDR1 is SGHRS, CDR2 YFSETQ. Unmatched junction bases numbered 3, after V lost 3 bases and J lost 7 bases.

The chain is built from TRBV5-1 and TRBJ1-3; 8 nucleotides match TRBD1. The sample consisted of blood. This clonotype was sampled from a female donor with papillary thyroid cancer or a benign thyroid nodule (not recorded which). Some clones in this sample may be carry-over from other donors' samples. CDR3 sequence: CASSSTGENTIYF. As DNA, the CDR3 is TGCGCCAGCAGCTCGACAGGGGAGAACACCATATATTTT.